The 16 T cell receptor beta chains below were found in one sample sequenced in a study of shared clonotypes between healthy human individuals. Repertoires were generated with immunoSEQ multiplex PCR, while TCRdb's copy carries only in-frame clones and drops some. The sample yields a few hundred thousand clones, 75% to 80% seen once. Specimen: PBMCs. These receptors came from a middle-aged woman in good health. Some clones in this sample may be carry-over from other donors' samples.

V and J are TRBV15 and TRBJ2-3, with TRBD2 matching 8 bases. The CDR3 contains 14 residues. V was pared by 5 bases and J by 2 bases, with 3 bases of the junction left unmatched. From germline, CDR1 is LNHNV and CDR2 YYDKDF (reference sequence). CDR3 protein: CATSPGLATDTQYF. In nucleotides, the CDR3 is TGTGCCACCAGCCCTGGACTAGCCACAGATACGCAGTATTTT.

This clone was seen a few times. The V call is TRBV5-4, the J call TRBJ2-2, with D unresolved. The ends were cut back, 0 bases at V and 0 bases at J, with 9 bases in the middle. Germline CDR1 is SGHNT and CDR2 is YYREEE (reference sequence). The CDR3 loop spans 16 amino acids. CDR3 DNA: TGTGCCAGCAGCTTGGCCCCTACTCCGAACACCGGGGAGCTGTTTTTT. It translates to CASSLAPTPNTGELFF.

The chain has TRBV30 and TRBJ1-6; D is unclear. This CDR3 has 12 amino acids. Germline V gives CDR1 GTSNPN, CDR2 SVGIG (reference sequence). V lost 4 bases to trimming and J lost 7 bases, with 8 bases between them. CDR3 loop: CAWMLGNSPLHF. The CDR3 bases are TGTGCCTGGATGCTTGGGAATTCACCCCTCCACTTT.

In its sample, this clone was seen many times. Other DNA sequences in the same sample also yield this CDR3. The chain recombines TRBV25-1 with TRBJ2-6; 8 nucleotides line up with TRBD1. This CDR3 comprises 16 residues. Trimming at V came to 10 bases and at J to 3 bases, leaving 11 bases not matched to a gene. Germline V gives CDR1 MGHDK, CDR2 SYGVNS. This chain's CDR3 is CATSPQGADGANVLTF. The CDR3, as DNA: TGTGCCACCTCCCCGCAGGGGGCGGATGGGGCCAACGTCCTGACTTTC.

About this clone itself: This likely came from a read error, as a far larger clone is one base away. This chain links TRBV30 with TRBJ2-7; D not certain. Germline CDR1 GTSNPN, CDR2 SVGIG (reference sequence). V was cut by 3 bases and J by 6 bases, with 15 bases left in between. The CDR3 is 13 amino acids. Here the CDR3 DNA reads TGTGCCTGGAGGCGAATGGACGACTGCGAGCAGTACTTC. This sequence encodes CAWRRMDDCEQYF.

In its sample, this clone was seen once. This chain links TRBV5-4 with TRBJ2-1; possibly TRBD2 for D (6 bases). The CDR3 has 14 amino acids. Germline CDR1 and CDR2: SGHNT and YYREEE (reference sequence). The V end was cut by 0 bases, the J end by 5 bases, with 9 bases between. For the CDR3, the DNA is TGTGCCAGCAGCTTGGCACTAGCCAACAATGAGCAGTTCTTC. Its protein is CASSLALANNEQFF.

This clone was counted at least ten times. This sequence joins TRBV2 and TRBJ2-1; 10 positions match TRBD2. Germline CDR1 is SNHLY and CDR2 is FYNNEI. The length of the CDR3 is 17 residues. J was trimmed by 5 bases and V by 3 bases; bases with no gene match: 10. The CDR3 DNA reads as TGTGCCAGCAGTGAGGGGGGAGCGGGAGGGCCGGACAATGAGCAGTTCTTC. It is translated as CASSEGGAGGPDNEQFF.

The V call is TRBV6-1, the J call TRBJ2-7; TRBD2 matches 14 bases. The V gene end was trimmed by 4 bases and the J gene end by 5 bases; junction bases not matched to a gene: 4. Germline V CDR1 and CDR2: MNHNS, SASEGT. The CDR3 spans 15 residues. The CDR3 region has the DNA TGTGCCAGCAGTGGGACTAGCGGGAGGTCTGACGAGCAGTACTTC. Protein product: CASSGTSGRSDEQYF.

To note about this clone: A far larger clone is only one base removed, so a read error is likely. The chain has TRBV7-3 and TRBJ2-5; the D gene is possibly TRBD1 (5 bases). CDR3 length: 15 amino acids. Germline CDR1 reads SGHTA; CDR2 reads FQGTGA. The CDR3 DNA reads TGTGCCTGCAGCACGACAGTTCCACCCGAAGAGACCCAGTACTTC. Translating gives CACSTTVPPEETQYF.

This clone was observed once. The chain uses TRBV7-2 and TRBJ2-7; 15 bases line up with TRBD2. The CDR3 covers 17 residues. Per germline, CDR1 SGHTA and CDR2 FQGNSA. The J segment lost 2 bases and the V segment lost 5 bases, leaving 7 bases of the junction unmatched. For the CDR3, the DNA is TGTGCCAGCAGCCCCCCCGGACTAGCGGGAGGGACCTACGAGCAGTACTTC. Translation gives CASSPPGLAGGTYEQYF.

This clone was recorded at least ten times. The rearrangement uses TRBV30 and TRBJ1-1, with D uncertain. The CDR3 runs to 14 residues. V lost 2 bases and J 4 bases, leaving 14 bases between the germline ends. Germline-derived CDR1 and CDR2 are GTSNPN and SVGIG (reference sequence). As DNA, the CDR3 is TGTGCCTGGAGTATCTCGGACGGCGGCACTGAAGCTTTCTTT. Encoded protein: CAWSISDGGTEAFF.

This rearrangement joins TRBV7-8 to TRBJ2-7, with a tentative D call TRBD1 (6 bases). Trimming cost V 5 bases and J 0 bases, with 17 bases left between them. The CDR3 is 16 amino acids. CDR1 is SGHVS and CDR2 is FQNEAQ in the germline V gene. This chain's CDR3 is CASSPRAGASSYEQYF. The CDR3 DNA sequence: TGTGCCAGCAGCCCACGAGCAGGGGCGAGCTCCTACGAGCAGTACTTC.

J is TRBJ1-1 and V is TRBV4-1; possibly TRBD1 for D (5 bases). The CDR3 length is 16 residues. The germline gives CDR1 MGHRA, CDR2 YSYEKL. V lost 0 bases, J lost 5 bases, and 16 bases lay in between. The CDR3 loop is CASSQDGYRPGTEAFF. DNA for the CDR3: TGCGCCAGCAGCCAAGATGGGTACAGGCCGGGGACTGAAGCTTTCTTT.

Concerning this clone: This likely stems from a read error, as it lies one base from a far larger clone. Other DNA sequences in this sample translate to the same CDR3. The rearrangement uses TRBV30 and TRBJ2-1, with 8 bases lining up with TRBD2. The CDR3 contains 15 residues. CDR1 is GTSNPN, CDR2 SVGIG, per germline (reference sequence). Unmatched junction bases numbered 9, after V lost 1 base and J lost 7 bases. CDR3 in amino acids: CAWSGTSGPQNEQFF. CDR3 sequence (DNA): TGTGCCTGGAGTGGAACTAGCGGACCACAGAATGAGCAGTTCTTC. Drawing the rest from reference TRBV30 and TRBJ2-1, the complete variable domain is SQTIHQWPATLVQPVGSPLSLECTVEGTSNPNLYWYRQAAGRGLQLLFYSVGIGQISSEVPQNLSASRPQDRQFILSSKKLLLSDSGFYLCAWSGTSGPQNEQFFGPGTRLTVL.

Many counts were recorded for this clone. This rearrangement joins TRBV5-1 to TRBJ2-1; D gene unclear. The CDR3 is 14 residues long. Germline loops: CDR1 SGHRS, CDR2 YFSETQ. V was pared by 0 bases and J by 4 bases, with 8 bases between. CDR3 region: CASSLGPTYNEQFF. CDR3 nucleotide sequence: TGCGCCAGCAGCTTGGGGCCGACGTACAATGAGCAGTTCTTC.

The chain is built from TRBV7-9 and TRBJ2-1, with D tentatively TRBD1 (6 bases). Trimming shortened V by 1 base and J by 12 bases, and 16 bases separated the two germline ends. The CDR3 contains 14 residues. Germline V gene lookup returns CDR1 SEHNR and CDR2 FQNEAQ (reference sequence). CDR3 nucleotide sequence: TGTGCCAGCAGCTTAGGACAGGCTGGCCGTGGGCAGTTCTTC. This encodes CASSLGQAGRGQFF.